This T cell receptor (beta chain) derives from a study of response to subunit inactivated influenza vaccine. TCRdb ran MiXCR on the RT-PCR reads and lists one entry per CDR3 protein. The profile covers 530,000 or so distinct CDR3 sequences, with around 15% appearing a single time and 11% taken by the ten largest. Regarding the study as a whole: The authors suggested that every seasonal influenza vaccination recruits few new T cells.

This clonotype was seen only a few times. Its antigen is not known. The TCR comes from a man aged 50-59 years who received an inactivated influenza vaccine. Source: PBMCs from blood, taken 11 to 12 days after vaccination.

The CDR3 loop is CSAGQARSTDTQYF. CDR3 sequence (DNA): TGCAGTGCTGGACAGGCGAGGAGCACAGATACGCAGTATTTT. This rearrangement joins TRBV20-1 to TRBJ2-3; 7 nucleotides align to TRBD1. The trim removed 5 bases at V and 0 bases at J, leaving 5 bases unmatched. Per the germline V gene, CDR1 is DFQATT and CDR2 is SNEGSKA (reference sequence). The CDR3 covers 14 residues.